Each of the 24 T cell receptor beta chains below was sequenced from the same sample in a study of tumor-infiltrating lymphocytes in primary liver carcinoma. Researchers generated TCR beta cDNA from 500 to 600 ng of total RNA, relying on a constant-region primer. Three nested multiplex PCR rounds, a slightly modified ARM-PCR method, built the TCR beta libraries. Amplification in the first two PCR rounds was performed using TRBV1-TRBV30 forward primers and a C-beta reverse primer for 9 to 11 cycles each. TCRdb itself ran the multiplex PCR reads through MiXCR, one entry per CDR3 protein. The sample yields approximately 190,000 distinct CDR3 sequences, around four fifths seen once. Unsorted bulk tissue of about 18-34 mg yielded co-extracted RNA and DNA. The sequencing sample was made of tumor tissue from primary liver carcinoma. These receptors all come from a middle-aged man with primary liver carcinoma and hepatitis B virus infection.

This clonotype was seen a single time. The junction departs from the called germline gene at one end, perhaps through a read error. This chain links TRBV11-1 with TRBJ2-4; D perhaps matches TRBD2 (5 bases). Germline loops: CDR1 SGHAT, CDR2 FQDESV (reference sequence). CDR3 length equals 17 residues. The CDR3 DNA follows: TGTGCTAGCAGCTTTCCCGGGATTAGCGTGACCAAAGACATTCAGTACTTC. Its translation is CASSFPGISVTKDIQYF.

Points on this clonotype: A much larger clone differs from this one at a single base, so this may be a read error. The chain links TRBV28 to TRBJ1-2; 8 bases agree with TRBD1. The CDR3 has 14 residues. Germline V gene sequence: CDR1 MDHEN, CDR2 SYDVKM. CDR3 bases: TGTACCAGCAGTGCGCCACAGGGGGGCTATGGCTACACCTTC. Translation gives CTSSAPQGGYGYTF.

For this clonotype: The germline gene is not matched at one end of the junction; a read error may be the cause. The J gene is TRBJ1-3, the V gene TRBV6-6; D perhaps matches TRBD1 (6 bases). CDR3 length: 15 amino acids. The germline V gene has CDR1 MNHNY and CDR2 SVGAGI (reference sequence). This chain's CDR3 is CASIPGGGSRNTIYF. The CDR3 DNA is TGTGCCAGCATTCCCGGGGGGGGCTCTAGAAACACCATATATTTT.

The table lists this clonotype with a few counts. One end of the junction does not line up with germline, which may come from a read error. The V and J genes are TRBV6-6 and TRBJ2-1, with TRBD1 matching over 7 bases. This CDR3 contains 13 residues. CDR1 is MNHNY, CDR2 SVGAGI, per germline (reference sequence). The DNA of the CDR3 is TGTGCCAGCAGTTACCTAGGGGGCAATGAGCAGTTATTC. Protein: CASSYLGGNEQLF.

This clonotype was seen at least ten times. The chain recombines TRBV28 with TRBJ2-6; tentatively, D is TRBD1 (6 bases). This CDR3 contains 18 residues. Trimming cost V 6 bases and J 0 bases, with 18 bases left between them. Germline V lookup: CDR1 MDHEN, CDR2 SYDVKM. This CDR3 reads CASSRGETVLSGANVLTF. In nucleotides, the CDR3 is TGTGCCAGCAGCAGGGGTGAGACCGTCCTCTCTGGGGCCAACGTCCTGACTTTC.

This clonotype was found once. Sequence at one end of the junction differs from germline and may be a read error. This CDR3 is CATSHEVPGGGETQYF. The CDR3 DNA reads as TGTGCCACCAGTCATGAGGTTCCAGGGGGCGGAGAGACCCAGTACTTC. The genes are TRBV12-3 or TRBV12-4 and TRBJ2-5, with 8 bases that match TRBD1. The CDR3 length is 16 residues.

Worth noting for this clonotype: The CDR3 does not end in the conserved phenylalanine or tryptophan, so this is likely a read error. It is unclear where the CDR3 begins or ends on the DNA, so no DNA is shown, and the CDR3 is as TCRdb lists it. The rearrangement uses TRBV11-1 and TRBJ2-3; TRBD1, as called in the table, went unchecked against the DNA. The CDR3 has 19 residues if both end residues are counted. Per germline, CDR1 SGHAT and CDR2 FQDESV (reference sequence). The chain's CDR3 is CANSSGGSSVGARTDTHYV.

The V and J genes are TRBV11-1 and TRBJ2-1, with 8 bases aligning to TRBD2. Germline V gene lookup returns CDR1 SGHAT and CDR2 FQDESV (reference sequence). Trimming removed 5 bases from V and 15 bases from J; junction bases left unmatched: 15. This CDR3 contains 14 residues. The CDR3 region has the DNA TGTGCCAGCAGCCCGGGACTAGTGGGAGCGCTGCTGTTCTTC. Its protein is CASSPGLVGALLFF.

Of note for this clonotype: The junction departs from germline at one end; a sequencing error may be responsible. The gene calls are TRBV11-1 and TRBJ2-1; D is perhaps TRBD2 (5 bases). CDR1 SGHAT and CDR2 FQDESV come from the germline V gene (reference sequence). The CDR3 is made up of 16 amino acids. CDR3 amino acids: CARSLARGGFRDEQLF. In nucleotides, the CDR3 is TGTGCCAGAAGCTTAGCGCGAGGAGGCTTTCGCGATGAGCAACTCTTC.

About this clonotype itself: Its ends do not fully match the called genes, so a read error is possible. The V gene is TRBV6-5, the J gene TRBJ1-5; TRBD1 aligns across 9 bases. This CDR3 is 14 amino acids long. The germline gives CDR1 MNHEY, CDR2 SVGAGI. CDR3 region: CTSSPGTGKGPQRF. CDR3 nucleotides: TGTACCAGCAGTCCCGGGACAGGGAAGGGCCCCCAGCGTTTT.

Details on this clonotype: Since no conserved phenylalanine or tryptophan closes the CDR3, a read error is the likely cause. This chain links TRBV6-2 or TRBV6-3 with TRBJ2-2; 8 bases agree with TRBD2. Germline CDR1 reads MNHEY; CDR2 reads SVGEGT. CDR3 size: 18 residues. CDR3 loop: CASSYSSKREINTGGLFY. CDR3 DNA: TGTGCCAGCAGTTACTCGAGTAAGCGGGAGATAAACACCGGGGGGCTGTTTTAT.

The chain joins TRBV10-2 to TRBJ1-2; D not certain. Trimming cost V 5 bases and J 2 bases, with 12 bases left between them. This CDR3 is built from 14 residues. The germline V gene encodes CDR1 WSHSY and CDR2 SAAADI. CDR3 sequence: CASSRQGMNYGYTF. The CDR3 DNA reads TGCGCCAGCAGTAGGCAAGGGATGAACTATGGCTACACCTTC.

As to this clonotype: This could be a read error, since a much larger clone is one nucleotide away. The chain uses TRBV5-6 and TRBJ2-4, with 7 bases matching TRBD2. CDR3 length: 14 residues. V lost 6 bases, J lost 8 bases, and 11 bases stayed unmatched. Germline V gene data show CDR1 as SGHDT and CDR2 as YYEEEE. CDR3 sequence (DNA): TGTGCCAGCATCCCGAACTCCCGGGGGGACATTCAGTACTTC. This codes for CASIPNSRGDIQYF.

Points on this clonotype: A junction boundary mismatches the germline segment, possibly from a read error. CDR3 nucleotides: TGTGCCAGCAGTCGGACATGGAATTACGATCAGTACTTC. Protein product: CASSRTWNYDQYF. This chain uses TRBV6-5 with TRBJ2-7; weak D call: TRBD1 (5 bases). CDR3 length: 13 amino acids. Germline V gives CDR1 MNHEY, CDR2 SVGAGI.

The table lists this clonotype with a count of one. An end of the junction differs from the germline gene, which may be a read error. The CDR3 reads CASSFPGTSGSINIQYF. The CDR3 DNA follows: TGTGCCAGTAGCTTTCCCGGGACCAGCGGGTCCATAAACATTCAGTACTTC. The genes are TRBV11-1 and TRBJ2-4; D may be TRBD2 (6 bases). Germline-derived CDR1 and CDR2 are SGHAT and FQDESV (reference sequence). The CDR3 contains 17 residues.

Remarks on this clonotype: One end of the junction varies from germline; a read error may be responsible. This sequence joins TRBV6-1 and TRBJ2-1; D not resolved. The CDR3 runs to 12 residues. Germline V gene sequence: CDR1 MNHNS, CDR2 SASEGT. This CDR3 is CASSKAMDEQFF. The CDR3 bases are TGTGCCAGCAGTAAAGCGATGGATGAGCAGTTCTTC.

J is TRBJ2-7 and V is TRBV29-1; 9 bases are shared with TRBD1. V was pared by 5 bases and J by 9 bases, with 8 bases of the junction left unmatched. Germline loops: CDR1 SQVTM, CDR2 ANQGSEA. The CDR3 is 12 residues long. CDR3 in amino acids: CSVLGQGEAQYF. In DNA form, the CDR3 reads TGCAGCGTTTTGGGACAGGGAGAAGCGCAGTACTTC.

The V gene is TRBV6-2 or TRBV6-3, the J gene TRBJ2-7; D may be TRBD1 (5 bases). Germline V lookup: CDR1 MNHEY, CDR2 SVGEGT. Trimming removed 6 bases at V and 5 bases at J, with 17 bases between. This CDR3 has 14 amino acids. CDR3 in amino acids: CASSLHDRAHEQYF. As DNA, the CDR3 is TGTGCCAGCAGCCTCCATGACAGAGCCCACGAGCAGTACTTC.

This clonotype was observed once. CDR3: CSNSQAVSGRTSETQYF. The CDR3 nucleotides are TGCTCCAACAGCCAAGCGGTTAGCGGGAGGACTAGTGAGACCCAGTACTTC. This rearrangement joins TRBV4-3 to TRBJ2-5; 10 bases align to TRBD2. CDR3 length equals 17 residues. Germline V gene data show CDR1 as LGHNA and CDR2 as YSLEER.

The table lists this clonotype with many counts. This chain uses TRBV4-1 with TRBJ1-2, with D hard to call. The ends were cut back, 1 base at V and 8 bases at J, with 17 bases in the middle. This CDR3 contains 15 residues. Germline CDR1 MGHRA, CDR2 YSYEKL. The CDR3 DNA reads as TGCGCCAGCAGCCAAGCTCTTTCAAGGGCAGGAGGCTACACCTTC. Its translation: CASSQALSRAGGYTF.

With regard to this clonotype: A read error may produce the germline difference seen at one junction end. The chain joins TRBV29-1 to TRBJ2-5, with TRBD2 as a possible D gene (6 bases). Germline CDR1 and CDR2: SQVTM and ANQGSEA. This CDR3 region has 11 residues. CDR3 loop: CSATPGETHYF. The CDR3, as DNA: TGCAGCGCCACGCCGGGGGAGACCCACTATTTC.

Notes on this clonotype: A much more abundant neighbour one base away suggests this may be a read error. The conserved final phenylalanine or tryptophan is absent from the CDR3, which likely points to a read error. The CDR3 DNA reads as TGTGCCAGCAGATACAGGGACTCTGGGGCCAACGTCCTGACTCTC. Protein sequence: CASRYRDSGANVLTL. The chain is built from TRBV6-5 and TRBJ2-6, with D possibly being TRBD1 (6 bases). The germline V gene has CDR1 MNHEY and CDR2 SVGAGI. This CDR3 spans 15 amino acids. Trimming removed 6 bases from V and 0 bases from J, with 9 bases in between.

Many counts were recorded for this clonotype. This rearrangement joins TRBV7-3 to TRBJ2-1; a possible D gene is TRBD1 (6 bases). Looked up from germline, CDR1 is SGHTA and CDR2 is FQGTGA. V was trimmed by 2 bases and J by 7 bases, leaving 9 bases between them. The CDR3 totals 13 residues. The CDR3 region is CASSLERGNEQFF. CDR3 nucleotide sequence: TGTGCCAGCAGCTTAGAGAGGGGGAATGAGCAGTTCTTC.

This chain connects TRBV20-1 to TRBJ2-5, with a weak D call TRBD2 (5 bases). The V and J ends lost 7 bases and 7 bases respectively, with 19 bases between them. This CDR3 has 13 amino acids. Germline values: CDR1 DFQATT, CDR2 SNEGSKA (reference sequence). The CDR3 loop reads CSDNDYRGGTQYF. CDR3 nucleotide sequence: TGCAGTGACAACGACTACCGCGGAGGGACCCAGTACTTC.